A selection of T cell receptor beta chains follows, all from one sample in a study of T cell responses to AZD1222 COVID-19 vaccine. Sequencing used immunoSEQ multiplex PCR; TCRdb keeps in-frame clones, though not all of them. Of approximately 100,000 clones listed, approximately 91% are singletons. Source: peripheral blood, taken on day 0 of AZD1222 vaccination. The source of these receptors is an adult in good health. CDR3s include the opening cysteine and the closing phenylalanine or tryptophan. Fields, in order: J gene, V gene, clone size, D gene, CDR3 length, CDR3 protein, CDR3 DNA. The D gene is left open where the match is weak. Clone size, where shown, is once, few, many, or a class for clones that have expanded.

TRBJ1-1	TRBV19	NA	TRBD1	18	CASSIRPYGTADYTEAFF	TGTGCCAGTAGTATCCGGCCTTACGGGACAGCCGATTACACTGAAGCTTTCTTT
TRBJ1-2	TRBV30	NA	NA	15	CAWSVRQLQNYGYTF	TGTGCCTGGAGTGTACGGCAGCTCCAGAACTATGGCTACACCTTC
TRBJ1-1	TRBV28	NA	NA	14	CASSSPGGGTEAFF	TGTGCCAGCAGTTCCCCGGGAGGAGGGACTGAAGCTTTCTTT
TRBJ2-5	TRBV6-1	NA	NA	15	CASSESVLAKETQYF	TGTGCCAGCAGTGAAAGTGTCTTAGCCAAAGAGACCCAGTACTTC
TRBJ2-7	TRBV9	NA	TRBD2	15	CASSLGLAGSYEQYF	TGTGCCAGCAGCCTGGGACTAGCGGGCTCCTACGAGCAGTACTTC
TRBJ2-5	TRBV5-4	NA	TRBD2	16	CASSRPSGGTQETQYF	TGTGCCAGCAGCCGACCTAGCGGGGGGACCCAAGAGACCCAGTACTTC
TRBJ2-5	TRBV29-1	NA	NA	13	CSVESAGFETQYF	TGCAGCGTTGAATCTGCAGGGTTTGAGACCCAGTACTTC
TRBJ2-1	TRBV7-3	NA	TRBD2	14	CASSFSGGYNEQFF	TGTGCCAGCAGCTTTAGCGGGGGGTACAATGAGCAGTTCTTC
TRBJ1-2	TRBV4-1	NA	NA	13	CASSSTGLYGYTF	TGCGCCAGCAGCTCGACAGGTCTCTATGGCTACACCTTC
TRBJ1-1	TRBV19	once	NA	14	CASTPLGMNTEAFF	TGTGCCAGTACCCCCTTGGGGATGAACACTGAAGCTTTCTTT
TRBJ2-7	TRBV19	NA	NA	16	CASSIALGTETYEQYF	TGTGCCAGTAGTATAGCTCTCGGTACAGAAACCTACGAGCAGTACTTC
TRBJ2-2	TRBV28	NA	NA	16	CASSPPRRLGTGELFF	TGTGCCAGCAGTCCCCCCCGCAGGCTTGGCACCGGGGAGCTGTTTTTT
TRBJ2-3	TRBV10-3	NA	TRBD2	15	CAIGNSGSSTDTQYF	TGTGCCATCGGTAATAGCGGGTCTAGCACAGATACGCAGTATTTT
TRBJ1-6	TRBV10-2	NA	NA	16	CASSGLESSYNSPLHF	TGCGCCAGCAGTGGGTTAGAGAGCTCCTATAATTCACCCCTCCACTTT
TRBJ2-6	TRBV9	NA	NA	16	CASSSSRGSGANVLTF	TGTGCCAGCAGCTCCTCGAGAGGGTCTGGGGCCAACGTCCTGACTTTC
TRBJ2-1	TRBV10-3	NA	TRBD2	16	CAIRWTSGGTYNEQFF	TGTGCCATCAGATGGACTAGCGGGGGAACCTACAATGAGCAGTTCTTC
TRBJ1-1	TRBV19	NA	NA	14	CASSIQGMNTEAFF	TGTGCCAGTAGTATCCAGGGAATGAACACTGAAGCTTTCTTT
TRBJ2-1	TRBV12-3/TRBV12-4	NA	TRBD2	12	CASRGGADEQFF	TGTGCCAGCCGCGGGGGGGCGGATGAGCAGTTCTTC
TRBJ2-5	TRBV19	few	NA	14	CASSQVLYEETQYF	TGTGCCAGCTCTCAGGTCCTCTACGAAGAGACCCAGTACTTC
TRBJ2-2	TRBV2	NA	NA	13	CASRTRYTGELFF	TGTGCCAGCAGGACTAGATACACCGGGGAGCTGTTTTTT
TRBJ2-7	TRBV10-3	NA	NA	15	CAISETPGGNYEQYF	TGTGCCATCAGTGAGACACCCGGAGGAAACTACGAGCAGTACTTC
TRBJ2-7	TRBV20-1	NA	NA	17	CSASGVGGLIKSYEQYF	TGCAGTGCTAGTGGTGTGGGGGGACTTATAAAATCCTACGAGCAGTACTTC
TRBJ2-3	TRBV7-3	once	NA	15	CASSLLGLRTDTQYF	TGTGCCAGCAGCTTATTGGGACTGCGCACAGATACGCAGTATTTT
TRBJ2-1	TRBV29-1	NA	NA	13	CSVERLGYNEQFF	TGCAGCGTTGAACGTCTCGGGTACAATGAGCAGTTCTTC
TRBJ2-2	TRBV7-7	NA	NA	16	CASSLEGAGNTGELFF	TGTGCTAGCAGCTTGGAGGGGGCGGGTAACACCGGGGAGCTGTTTTTT
TRBJ1-1	TRBV18	NA	TRBD1	15	CASSPDRARNTEAFF	TGTGCCAGCTCACCGGACAGGGCCCGGAACACTGAAGCTTTCTTT
TRBJ1-4	TRBV3-1/TRBV3-2	once	NA	14	CASSQDDPNEKLFF	TGTGCCAGCAGCCAGGACGATCCTAATGAAAAACTGTTTTTT
TRBJ1-1	TRBV9	NA	NA	14	CASSVSSVSTEAFF	TGTGCCAGCAGCGTAAGTTCAGTGAGCACTGAAGCTTTCTTT
TRBJ1-1	TRBV5-4	NA	NA	14	CASSLAVMNTEAFF	TGTGCCAGCAGCTTGGCGGTTATGAACACTGAAGCTTTCTTT
TRBJ1-5	TRBV7-9	NA	NA	13	CASSSGWGQPQHF	TGTGCCAGCAGCTCAGGGTGGGGTCAGCCCCAGCATTTT
TRBJ1-1	TRBV5-1	NA	NA	14	CASSLESSRGEAFF	TGCGCCAGCAGCTTGGAGTCATCGCGGGGGGAAGCTTTCTTT
TRBJ1-2	TRBV2	NA	NA	15	CASRPRASYNYGYTF	TGTGCCAGCAGACCCCGTGCTTCCTATAACTATGGCTACACCTTC
TRBJ1-3	TRBV5-4	once	TRBD1	15	CASSSPQGAGNTIYF	TGTGCCAGCAGCTCACCACAGGGGGCAGGAAACACCATATATTTT
TRBJ1-1	TRBV14	NA	TRBD1	16	CASSQLGQLLNTEAFF	TGTGCCAGCAGCCAATTGGGACAGCTATTGAACACTGAAGCTTTCTTT
TRBJ1-6	TRBV12-5	NA	NA	17	CASGLVPSGRSYSPLHF	TGTGCTAGTGGTTTGGTACCTTCGGGACGATCATATTCACCCCTCCACTTT
TRBJ1-1	TRBV12-3/TRBV12-4	few	NA	12	CASSFMNTEAFF	TGTGCCAGCAGTTTTATGAACACTGAAGCTTTCTTT
TRBJ1-2	TRBV3-1/TRBV3-2	once	NA	13	CASSQVEGLGYTF	TGTGCCAGCAGCCAAGTCGAAGGTTTGGGCTACACCTTC
TRBJ1-2	TRBV7-9	NA	NA	13	CASSLGGTYGYTF	TGTGCCAGCAGCTTAGGAGGGACCTATGGCTACACCTTC
TRBJ2-7	TRBV9	once	NA	17	CASSPGVTTAMSYEQYF	TGTGCCAGCAGCCCCGGGGTAACAACGGCTATGTCCTACGAGCAGTACTTC
TRBJ1-5	TRBV5-1	NA	NA	15	CASSQEGIANQPQHF	TGCGCCAGCAGCCAGGAGGGCATAGCTAATCAGCCCCAGCATTTT
TRBJ2-5	TRBV7-2	NA	NA	13	CASSPSTLETQYF	TGTGCCAGCAGCCCTTCAACCCTGGAGACCCAGTACTTC